Shown below are 29 T cell receptor beta chains from a single sample sequenced in a study of regulatory T cells in long-lasting Graves disease. To make TCR beta libraries, researchers used iRepertoire HTBI primers and Arm-PCR of CDR3 regions. TCRdb reprocessed the multiplex PCR reads with MiXCR, giving one entry per CDR3 protein. The sample includes around 230,000 distinct CDR3 sequences, around 20% seen only once; the top ten take around 20%. Time point indicated: newly diagnosed GD, antithyroid drugs for less than 3 months. Researchers made the TCR library from RNA that was extracted from PBMCs. This sample comprised peripheral blood mononuclear cells (PBMCs), obtained at new diagnosis, from a patient treated with antithyroid drugs. These receptors originate from a female donor with Graves disease.

This clonotype has only a few counts. This chain links TRBV24-1 with TRBJ2-1; 12 bases agree with TRBD1. This CDR3 has 16 amino acids. V shed 5 bases and J 4 bases; nucleotides not matched to a gene: 5. CDR1 KGHDR and CDR2 SFDVKD come from the germline V gene. CDR3 sequence (DNA): TGTGCCACCAGTGCCCTGGGACAGGGGGCGTACAATGAGCAGTTCTTC. Amino acid sequence: CATSALGQGAYNEQFF.

This clonotype was counted at least ten times. The V and J genes are TRBV3-1 and TRBJ2-5, with D unresolved. V was pared by 7 bases and J by 5 bases, with 20 bases between. CDR1 and CDR2 from the germline V gene are LGHDT and YNNKEL (reference sequence). CDR3 length: 15 residues. As DNA, the CDR3 is TGTGCCAGCACTGGGCTCCGAATGAGCTGGGAGACCCAGTACTTC. Translated, it gives CASTGLRMSWETQYF.

Comments on this clonotype: A much larger clone lies a single base off, so this may be a read error. The CDR3 DNA sequence: TGTGCCAGCAGTCGGTACACCTCCTACGAGCAGTACTTC. Its protein is CASSRYTSYEQYF. The chain carries TRBV2 and TRBJ2-7, with D unresolved. Germline CDR1 reads SNHLY; CDR2 reads FYNNEI. CDR3 length: 13 amino acids. Trimming took off 5 bases at V and 0 bases at J, with 8 bases between the two ends.

The V and J genes are TRBV29-1 and TRBJ1-4, with 8 positions matching TRBD1. The CDR3 consists of 12 residues. V shed 7 bases and J 8 bases; nucleotides not matched to a gene: 6. Germline-derived CDR1 and CDR2 are SQVTM and ANQGSEA. The CDR3 DNA is TGCAGCGCAGTACAGGGGGAAGAAAAACTGTTTTTT. It encodes CSAVQGEEKLFF.

The J gene is TRBJ2-3, the V gene TRBV12-3 or TRBV12-4; D gene unclear. Trimming shortened V by 5 bases and J by 6 bases, and 12 bases separated the two germline ends. This CDR3 spans 13 amino acids. The CDR3 bases are TGTGCCAGCAGTACCCGCAATCCCGATACGCAGTATTTT. As protein: CASSTRNPDTQYF.

This clonotype has ten or more counts. V and J are TRBV12-3 or TRBV12-4 and TRBJ2-1; D possibly corresponds to TRBD2 (6 bases). V lost 4 bases and J lost 5, with 12 bases in between. The CDR3 runs 14 residues. The CDR3 DNA sequence: TGTGCCAGCAGTTCCCCTCAGCGGGACAATGAGCAGTTCTTC. It codes for CASSSPQRDNEQFF.

This clonotype has only a few counts. One base away lies a much larger clone, so this may be a sequencing read error. The chain's CDR3 is CATSRDQARGNEQFF. DNA of the CDR3: TGTGCCACCAGCAGGGACCAGGCAAGGGGGAATGAGCAGTTCTTC. The chain is built from TRBV15 and TRBJ2-1, with a weak D call TRBD1 (6 bases). CDR1 LNHNV and CDR2 YYDKDF come from the germline V gene (reference sequence). The CDR3 contains 15 residues. The germline V and J ends were trimmed by 3 bases and 7 bases, with 16 bases remaining between them.

This clonotype was counted at least ten times. The genes are TRBV24-1 and TRBJ2-1, with 11 bases aligning to TRBD2. This CDR3 has 14 amino acids. Trimming at V came to 4 bases and at J to 9 bases, leaving 4 bases not matched to a gene. Germline V lookup: CDR1 KGHDR, CDR2 SFDVKD. CDR3 coding DNA: TGTGCCACCAGTGAGCATAGCGGGAGGGTTGAGCAGTTCTTC. Translating it yields CATSEHSGRVEQFF.

This clonotype appeared many times. The V call is TRBV12-3 or TRBV12-4, the J call TRBJ2-5, with 8 bases identical to TRBD2. The CDR3 has 15 residues. V trimming: 6 bases; J trimming: 5 bases; junction bases outside the gene matches: 11. The CDR3 DNA sequence: TGTGCCAGCAGCACCCTTTCGGGAGGGCCGGAGACCCAGTACTTC. Its protein is CASSTLSGGPETQYF.

This clonotype was recorded at least ten times. This chain uses TRBV11-2 with TRBJ2-1, with D tentatively TRBD2 (6 bases). CDR1 and CDR2 from the germline V gene are SGHAT and FQNNGV. The CDR3 runs to 15 residues. V shed 3 bases and J shed 4 bases, with 13 bases lying between them. DNA of the CDR3: TGTGCCAGCAGCTTGATCTTAGGGAGGTACAATGAGCAGTTCTTC. It yields the protein CASSLILGRYNEQFF.

This clonotype appeared many times. The genes are TRBV3-1 and TRBJ2-2, with D tentatively TRBD1 (5 bases). The CDR3 consists of 14 residues. V was cut by 4 bases and J by 0 bases, with 6 bases left in between. Germline V gene sequence: CDR1 LGHDT, CDR2 YNNKEL (reference sequence). The DNA for the CDR3 is TGTGCCAGCAGCCCACAGGCGAACACCGGGGAGCTGTTTTTT. This encodes CASSPQANTGELFF. Looking up the rest from reference TRBV3-1 and TRBJ2-2 gives the full variable domain: DTAVSQTPKYLVTQMGNDKSIKCEQNLGHDTMYWYKQDSKKFLKIMFSYNNKELIINETVPNRFSPKSPDKAHLNLHINSLELGDSAVYFCASSPQANTGELFFGEGSRLTVL.

The sample holds many counts of this clonotype. This chain joins TRBV24-1 and TRBJ2-3; 12 bases map to TRBD2. The CDR3 has 16 amino acids. V was clipped by 4 bases and J by 6 bases; unmatched bases: 7. CDR1 and CDR2 from the germline V gene are KGHDR and SFDVKD. The CDR3 DNA reads as TGTGCCACCAGTGACCCGACTAGCGGGAGTACTGATACGCAGTATTTT. It encodes CATSDPTSGSTDTQYF.

This clonotype was counted many times. The chain uses TRBV5-6 and TRBJ2-2; D ambiguous. This CDR3 contains 13 residues. Germline V lookup: CDR1 SGHDT, CDR2 YYEEEE. The V gene lost 3 bases and the J gene lost 6 bases, with 9 bases spanning the gap. The CDR3 is CASSSPSAGELFF. The CDR3 region has the DNA TGTGCCAGCAGCTCTCCGAGTGCCGGGGAGCTGTTTTTT.

This chain joins TRBV28 and TRBJ2-1, with TRBD2 identical over 9 bases. The CDR3 runs to 16 residues. The V gene's germline CDR1 is MDHEN and CDR2 SYDVKM. V was clipped by 7 bases and J by 7 bases; unmatched bases: 14. The CDR3 sequence: CASNPAGGPVGNEQFF. CDR3 in DNA: TGTGCCAGCAACCCGGCGGGAGGGCCGGTGGGGAATGAGCAGTTCTTC.

This clonotype was found many times. CDR3 loop: CASSLAGGRYNEQFF. The DNA for the CDR3 is TGTGCCAGCAGCTTAGCGGGAGGAAGGTACAATGAGCAGTTCTTC. The V gene is TRBV7-2, the J gene TRBJ2-1; TRBD2 is a possible D gene (6 bases). Trimming shortened V by 0 bases and J by 4 bases, and 10 bases separated the two germline ends. Per germline, CDR1 SGHTA and CDR2 FQGNSA. The CDR3 runs 15 residues.

This clonotype was counted many times. This chain uses TRBV12-3 or TRBV12-4 with TRBJ2-7; 15 nucleotides line up with TRBD2. The CDR3 length is 15 residues. The V gene end was trimmed by 5 bases and the J gene end by 6 bases; junction bases not matched to a gene: 5. CDR3 protein: CASSPGLAGGGEQYF. The CDR3 bases are TGTGCCAGCAGTCCGGGACTAGCGGGAGGTGGCGAGCAGTACTTC.

In this sample, this clonotype turned up many times. The V call is TRBV24-1, the J call TRBJ1-2, with a weak D call TRBD1 (5 bases). V was shortened by 8 bases and J by 2 bases, with 11 bases between the two germline ends. The CDR3 is 13 amino acids. The germline V gene encodes CDR1 KGHDR and CDR2 SFDVKD. CDR3 in DNA: TGTGCCACCAAAAGGGGAGAGAACTATGGCTACACCTTC. Residues: CATKRGENYGYTF.

Many counts were recorded for this clonotype. The rearrangement joins TRBV12-3 or TRBV12-4 to TRBJ2-1; maybe TRBD2 (5 bases). There are 10 residues in the CDR3. V gave up 4 bases and J gave up 10 bases, with 5 bases separating them. This CDR3 reads CASSWEEQFF. DNA for the CDR3: TGTGCCAGCAGTTGGGAGGAGCAGTTCTTC.

This chain joins TRBV28 and TRBJ2-3, with D unresolved. V lost 6 bases and J lost 0, with 7 bases in between. Germline V gives CDR1 MDHEN, CDR2 SYDVKM. CDR3 length equals 13 residues. The CDR3 DNA sequence: TGTGCCAGCAGCCCTGACAGCACAGATACGCAGTATTTT. Translated: CASSPDSTDTQYF.

This clonotype came up many times. The CDR3 DNA reads TGTGCCAGCAGCTTAGTTCCGGGGCCTGCGTCCGGGGAGCTGTTTTTT. Translating it yields CASSLVPGPASGELFF. The V call is TRBV7-2, the J call TRBJ2-2; tentatively, D is TRBD1 or TRBD2 (5 bases each). The V gene's germline CDR1 is SGHTA and CDR2 FQGNSA. This CDR3 region has 16 residues. The germline V and J ends were trimmed by 1 base and 6 bases, with 15 bases remaining between them. Variable domain in full (rest from reference TRBV7-2 and TRBJ2-2): GAGVSQSPSNKVTEKGKDVELRCDPISGHTALYWYRQSLGQGLEFLIYFQGNSAPDKSGLPSDRFSAERTGGSVSTLTIQRTQQEDSAVYLCASSLVPGPASGELFFGEGSRLTVL.

This clonotype was detected a few times. The chain couples TRBV4-1 to TRBJ2-3; TRBD2 aligns across 15 bases. V trimming: 2 bases; J trimming: 4 bases; junction bases outside the gene matches: 7. Germline values: CDR1 MGHRA, CDR2 YSYEKL. The CDR3 is 18 amino acids. The CDR3 is CASSQKLGLAGGADTQYF. For the CDR3, the DNA is TGCGCCAGCAGCCAAAAACTAGGACTAGCGGGAGGGGCAGATACGCAGTATTTT.

The sample holds many counts of this clonotype. The chain joins TRBV28 to TRBJ1-4; D uncertain. V was pared by 3 bases and J by 0 bases, with 5 bases between. This CDR3 is built from 14 residues. Germline CDR1 and CDR2: MDHEN and SYDVKM. CDR3 coding DNA: TGTGCCAGCAGTTTTCGAACAACTAATGAAAAACTGTTTTTT. This gives the protein CASSFRTTNEKLFF.

As concerns this clonotype: A much larger clone is a single base away; this may be a read error. The chain uses TRBV12-3 or TRBV12-4 and TRBJ2-2, with D tentatively TRBD2 (5 bases). The CDR3 runs to 13 residues. The CDR3 loop reads CASSLAGTGELLF. CDR3 sequence (DNA): TGTGCCAGCAGTTTAGCCGGCACCGGGGAGCTGCTTTTT.

The table lists this clonotype with a few counts. The chain combines TRBV20-1 with TRBJ2-3, with TRBD2 matching 9 bases. The V gene's germline CDR1 is DFQATT and CDR2 SNEGSKA (reference sequence). This CDR3 has 16 amino acids. V was pared by 2 bases and J by 4 bases, with 10 bases of the junction left unmatched. CDR3 region: CSARRQLAGWSDTQYF. In nucleotides, the CDR3 is TGCAGTGCTAGAAGACAACTAGCGGGTTGGTCAGATACGCAGTATTTT.

This clonotype appeared many times. This chain connects TRBV9 to TRBJ2-3, with no clear D. V was shortened by 0 bases and J by 7 bases, with 6 bases between the two germline ends. The CDR3 contains 12 residues. Per germline, CDR1 SGDLS and CDR2 YYNGEE. The CDR3 spells CASSVEGYTQYF. The CDR3 DNA sequence: TGTGCCAGCAGCGTAGAAGGCTATACGCAGTATTTT.

This clonotype was counted at least ten times. V usage is TRBV15 and J usage is TRBJ2-3; 12 positions match TRBD1. Germline-derived CDR1 and CDR2 are LNHNV and YYDKDF (reference sequence). V was clipped by 3 bases and J by 5 bases; unmatched bases: 18. The CDR3 extends over 20 amino acids. CDR3 sequence: CATSSQTPGQGAIPLDTQYF. CDR3 coding DNA: TGTGCCACCAGCAGTCAAACTCCGGGACAGGGGGCTATACCGTTAGATACGCAGTATTTT.

The table lists this clonotype with many counts. The chain joins TRBV18 to TRBJ2-3; no definite D call. Trimming shortened V by 0 bases and J by 2 bases, and 3 bases separated the two germline ends. The CDR3 consists of 13 residues. Germline V lookup: CDR1 KGHSH, CDR2 LQKENI. This CDR3 reads CASSPPNTDTQYF. DNA of the CDR3: TGTGCCAGCTCACCACCGAACACAGATACGCAGTATTTT. The whole variable domain, filled in from reference TRBV18 and TRBJ2-3, reads NAGVMQNPRHLVRRRGQEARLRCSPMKGHSHVYWYRQLPEEGLKFMVYLQKENIIDESGMPKERFSAEFPKEGPSILRIQQVVRGDSAAYFCASSPPNTDTQYFGPGTRLTVL.

The sample holds many counts of this clonotype. The V call is TRBV18, the J call TRBJ2-4; no reliable D call. V was clipped by 4 bases and J by 0 bases, with 7 bases between them. Germline CDR1 and CDR2: KGHSH and LQKENI. CDR3 length: 14 amino acids. The CDR3 region has the DNA TGTGCCAGCTCACAAAGACTAGCCAAAAACATTCAGTACTTC. As protein: CASSQRLAKNIQYF.

Many counts were recorded for this clonotype. The chain recombines TRBV6-1 with TRBJ1-5; tentative D call: TRBD1 (6 bases). The CDR3 spans 15 residues. The germline V gene encodes CDR1 MNHNS and CDR2 SASEGT. Trimming took off 4 bases at V and 8 bases at J, with 18 bases between the two ends. CDR3 in DNA: TGTGCCAGCAGTGGTTCGAGTGGGGGGCACGAGCCCCAGCATTTT. It translates to CASSGSSGGHEPQHF.